The present entry profiles one T cell receptor beta chain with its context. Its antigen is not identified. Gene labels here are mouse ones. Sequencing ends 4 residues short of the CDR3 end; the germline J gene provides the rest. The sample comes from a study of CD8+ T cells in alopecia areata. Study summary: The graft donors were 6-12-month-old C3H/HeJ mice with spontaneous alopecia, and their skin went to 7-10-week-old female C3H/HeJ mice. General study results and limits: Scalp samples also yield sequences from resident alphabeta T cells of normal skin.

Trimming took 4 bases from V and 1 from J, leaving 15 bases between them. Germline-derived CDR1 and CDR2 are NSHNY and SYGAGN. The CDR3 sequence is 16 residues long. TCR sequencing used cDNA made by reverse transcription of extracted RNA. Here immunoSEQ multiplex PCR was the method, and the copy in TCRdb shows in-frame clones only, minus some. There are approximately 110,000 clones in the sample, none observed a single time. The genes are TRBV13-1 and TRBJ2-1; tentatively, D is TRBD1 (6 bases). This receptor was identified in a C3H/HeJ mouse with alopecia areata. As its MHC haplotype, the strain has H2-k. The sequencing input was lesional skin. The CDR3: CASSFQGGGNYAEQFF. The part of the CDR3 DNA that was read is TGTGCCAGCAGTTTCCAGGGAGGGGGAAACTATGCT.